The next 21 T cell receptor beta chains were all read from a single sample in a study of CD8+ T cells in alopecia areata. Sample treatment: oral pan-JAK inhibitor, 5-10 mg twice daily. The authors extracted RNA and reverse transcribed it into cDNA as the sequencing template. Here immunoSEQ multiplex PCR was the method, and the copy in TCRdb shows in-frame clones only, minus some. This sample has 150,000 to 250,000 clones, with 45% to 65% found just once. The sample was CD4+ T cells sorted from blood, taken at week 4, from a patient treated with tofacitinib. The source is a human donor with alopecia areata.

J is TRBJ2-1 and V is TRBV5-1; D assignment may be TRBD1 or TRBD2 (7 bases each). The CDR3 spans 15 residues. The germline CDR1 and CDR2 sequences are SGHRS and YFSETQ. V dropped 4 bases and J dropped 6 bases, with 17 bases sitting between them. CDR3 nucleotides: TGCGCCAGCAGCCCCGGGGGGACAGCGATCAATGAGCAGTTCTTC. Translation: CASSPGGTAINEQFF.

The chain combines TRBV25-1 with TRBJ1-1, with unresolved D. Germline V CDR1 and CDR2: MGHDK, SYGVNS. With 5 bases removed from V and 1 base from J, the gap between germline ends came to 11 bases. The CDR3 covers 14 residues. DNA for the CDR3: TGTGCCAGCAGTAGGTACAGTCCGAACACTGAAGCTTTCTTT. It translates to CASSRYSPNTEAFF. Variable domain in full (rest from reference TRBV25-1 and TRBJ1-1): EADIYQTPRYLVIGTGKKITLECSQTMGHDKMYWYQQDPGMELHLIHYSYGVNSTEKGDLSSESTVSRIRTEHFPLTLESARPSHTSQYLCASSRYSPNTEAFFGQGTRLTVV.

The genes are TRBV5-1 and TRBJ2-3, with 8 positions matching TRBD2. The length of the CDR3 is 16 residues. V dropped 0 bases and J dropped 1; count of bases not matched to a gene: 4. The germline CDR1 and CDR2 sequences are SGHRS and YFSETQ. The CDR3 reads CASSLEISGGTDTQYF. CDR3 DNA sequence: TGCGCCAGCAGCTTGGAAATTAGCGGGGGCACAGATACGCAGTATTTT.

In DNA form, the CDR3 reads TGCAGCGTTGAAGCGGGGGTTGGGGCCAACGTCCTGACTTTC. Its translation: CSVEAGVGANVLTF. The gene calls are TRBV29-1 and TRBJ2-6, with D possibly matching TRBD2 (6 bases). Trimming removed 1 base at V and 3 bases at J, with 7 bases between. Germline-derived CDR1 and CDR2 are SQVTM and ANQGSEA. The CDR3 totals 14 residues.

This clone was seen more than once but under ten times. The chain joins TRBV29-1 to TRBJ2-5; D gene unclear. Germline CDR1 is SQVTM and CDR2 is ANQGSEA. Between the trimmed V and J ends, which lost 4 bases and 5 bases, there was a span of 8 bases. CDR3 size: 11 residues. CDR3 residues: CSVGKVETQYF. The CDR3 DNA sequence: TGCAGCGTTGGCAAAGTGGAGACCCAGTACTTC.

This clone showed up just a few times. The genes are TRBV19 and TRBJ2-6; D is perhaps TRBD1 (6 bases). The CDR3 sequence is 17 residues long. V was trimmed by 5 bases and J by 0 bases, leaving 14 bases between them. CDR1 is LNHDA and CDR2 is SQIVND in the germline V gene (reference sequence). CDR3 sequence (DNA): TGTGCCAGTAGTCCAGACAGGTGGGGCTCTGGGGCCAACGTCCTGACTTTC. Its protein is CASSPDRWGSGANVLTF. Drawing the rest from reference TRBV19 and TRBJ2-6, the complete variable domain is DGGITQSPKYLFRKEGQNVTLSCEQNLNHDAMYWYRQDPGQGLRLIYYSQIVNDFQKGDIAEGYSVSREKKESFPLTVTSAQKNPTAFYLCASSPDRWGSGANVLTFGAGSRLTVL.

The chain recombines TRBV25-1 with TRBJ1-2, with D maybe TRBD1 (5 bases). Germline CDR1 reads MGHDK; CDR2 reads SYGVNS. Trimming removed 3 bases at V and 4 bases at J, with 15 bases between. The CDR3 covers 15 residues. The CDR3 spells CASSDQSDRFYGYTF. CDR3 bases: TGTGCCAGCAGTGATCAATCAGACAGATTCTATGGCTACACCTTC.

The CDR3 nucleotides are TGTGCCAGCAGCGGGACAGGGACCCCAGGTGAGGGCGAGCAGTACTTC. Its translation: CASSGTGTPGEGEQYF. V and J are TRBV5-4 and TRBJ2-7; 9 bases are a match to TRBD1. Germline loops: CDR1 SGHNT, CDR2 YYREEE (reference sequence). V lost 4 bases, J lost 6 bases, and 14 bases stayed unmatched. The CDR3 extends over 16 amino acids. The full variable domain, rest sourced from reference TRBV5-4 and TRBJ2-7, is ETGVTQSPTHLIKTRGQQVTLRCSSQSGHNTVSWYQQALGQGPQFIFQYYREEENGRGNFPPRFSGLQFPNYSSELNVNALELDDSALYLCASSGTGTPGEGEQYFGPGTRLTVT.

The sample holds a few counts of this clone. The chain uses TRBV7-2 and TRBJ2-1; TRBD2 matches at 7 bases. Per the germline V gene, CDR1 is SGHTA and CDR2 is FQGNSA. CDR3 length equals 15 residues. V lost 1 base and J lost 3; bases outside the gene matches: 3. The CDR3 region is CASSLERGVYNEQFF. DNA for the CDR3: TGTGCCAGCAGCTTAGAACGGGGGGTCTACAATGAGCAGTTCTTC.

The V gene is TRBV30, the J gene TRBJ1-1, with 10 bases lining up with TRBD1. Trimming at V came to 2 bases and at J to 1 base, leaving 1 base not matched to a gene. Germline CDR1 reads GTSNPN; CDR2 reads SVGIG (reference sequence). CDR3 length: 14 amino acids. CDR3 nucleotide sequence: TGTGCCTGGAGTTGGACAGGGGGGAACACTGAAGCTTTCTTT. It encodes CAWSWTGGNTEAFF.

This chain uses TRBV30 with TRBJ2-7; D tentatively fits TRBD1 or TRBD2 (5 bases each). From germline, CDR1 is GTSNPN and CDR2 SVGIG (reference sequence). V lost 3 bases and J lost 9, with 21 bases in between. The CDR3 consists of 14 residues. CDR3 amino acids: CAWSSGTHISAQYF. CDR3 nucleotide sequence: TGTGCCTGGAGCTCCGGGACCCACATATCCGCGCAGTACTTC. Combining the CDR3 with reference TRBV30 and TRBJ2-7 gives the whole variable domain SQTIHQWPATLVQPVGSPLSLECTVEGTSNPNLYWYRQAAGRGLQLLFYSVGIGQISSEVPQNLSASRPQDRQFILSSKKLLLSDSGFYLCAWSSGTHISAQYFGPGTRLTVT.

This clone was seen a few times. The gene calls are TRBV29-1 and TRBJ1-1; D is uncertain. Trimming took 4 bases from V and 1 from J, leaving 7 bases between them. Per germline, CDR1 SQVTM and CDR2 ANQGSEA. This CDR3 contains 12 residues. The CDR3 sequence: CSVASRNTEAFF. In DNA, the CDR3 is TGCAGCGTTGCATCCCGGAACACTGAAGCTTTCTTT.

The chain links TRBV2 to TRBJ1-5; D is undetermined. This CDR3 is 14 amino acids long. Per the germline V gene, CDR1 is SNHLY and CDR2 is FYNNEI. Deletions cut 3 bases from V and 7 bases from J, with 13 bases between. CDR3 nucleotides: TGTGCCAGCAGTGAGACGGCTTTGAACCAGCCCCAGCATTTT. Translated: CASSETALNQPQHF.

The genes are TRBV30 and TRBJ1-6, with D tentatively TRBD1 (5 bases). This CDR3 comprises 16 residues. V was shortened by 4 bases and J by 7 bases, with 20 bases between the two germline ends. Per the germline V gene, CDR1 is GTSNPN and CDR2 is SVGIG (reference sequence). The CDR3 here is CAWILGGAAGNSPLHF. For the CDR3, the DNA is TGTGCCTGGATCTTGGGAGGGGCCGCAGGGAATTCACCCCTCCACTTT.

The genes are TRBV30 and TRBJ2-7, with D uncertain. CDR3 length: 13 amino acids. CDR1 and CDR2 from the germline V gene are GTSNPN and SVGIG (reference sequence). V was trimmed by 1 base and J by 3 bases, leaving 10 bases between them. The CDR3 loop reads CAWSGQLGYEQYF. For the CDR3, the DNA is TGTGCCTGGAGTGGGCAGTTGGGCTACGAGCAGTACTTC.

Concerning this clone: The sample holds other DNA sequences that translate to the same CDR3. This sequence joins TRBV20-1 and TRBJ2-5; D is ambiguous. Germline assignment: CDR1 DFQATT and CDR2 SNEGSKA (reference sequence). The V gene lost 3 bases and the J gene lost 3 bases, with 5 bases spanning the gap. The CDR3 runs 11 residues. The CDR3 loop is CSASPKETQYF. The DNA for the CDR3 is TGCAGTGCTAGCCCTAAAGAGACCCAGTACTTC.

This clone was observed a few times. This chain uses TRBV25-1 with TRBJ2-5; unclear D gene. V shed 6 bases and J shed 2 bases, with 7 bases lying between them. The CDR3 totals 12 residues. Germline V gene lookup returns CDR1 MGHDK and CDR2 SYGVNS. The CDR3 spells CASRYRQETQYF. The CDR3 DNA follows: TGTGCCAGCAGATACAGACAAGAGACCCAGTACTTC.

The gene calls are TRBV2 and TRBJ2-7; D ambiguous. The CDR3 consists of 12 residues. CDR1 SNHLY and CDR2 FYNNEI come from the germline V gene. V dropped 4 bases and J dropped 7 bases, with 11 bases sitting between them. CDR3 in DNA: TGTGCCAGCAGTGGGTGGTTGGGAGAGCAGTACTTC. Translating gives CASSGWLGEQYF.

The chain combines TRBV6-5 with TRBJ2-5; D is ambiguous. Between the trimmed V and J ends, which lost 2 bases and 11 bases, there was a span of 9 bases. CDR1 MNHEY and CDR2 SVGAGI come from the germline V gene. The CDR3 consists of 11 residues. The CDR3 nucleotides read TGTGCCAGCAGTTACCGGGCATCTCAGTACTTC. It codes for CASSYRASQYF.

The V call is TRBV15, the J call TRBJ1-1; 8 nucleotides line up with TRBD1. In germline, CDR1 is LNHNV, CDR2 YYDKDF (reference sequence). The trim removed 3 bases at V and 1 base at J, leaving 7 bases unmatched. The CDR3 runs 16 residues. This CDR3 reads CATSSDRGGKNTEAFF. The CDR3 DNA is TGTGCCACCAGCAGCGACAGGGGAGGGAAGAACACTGAAGCTTTCTTT.

The CDR3 DNA follows: TGTGCCAGCAGCCAAGCAGGGGTTTGGGGCTACACCTTC. This gives the protein CASSQAGVWGYTF. The J gene is TRBJ1-2, the V gene TRBV14; D may be TRBD1 (6 bases). The CDR3 is 13 residues long. Germline loops: CDR1 SGHDN, CDR2 FVKESK. Trimming removed 1 base at V and 8 bases at J, with 11 bases between.